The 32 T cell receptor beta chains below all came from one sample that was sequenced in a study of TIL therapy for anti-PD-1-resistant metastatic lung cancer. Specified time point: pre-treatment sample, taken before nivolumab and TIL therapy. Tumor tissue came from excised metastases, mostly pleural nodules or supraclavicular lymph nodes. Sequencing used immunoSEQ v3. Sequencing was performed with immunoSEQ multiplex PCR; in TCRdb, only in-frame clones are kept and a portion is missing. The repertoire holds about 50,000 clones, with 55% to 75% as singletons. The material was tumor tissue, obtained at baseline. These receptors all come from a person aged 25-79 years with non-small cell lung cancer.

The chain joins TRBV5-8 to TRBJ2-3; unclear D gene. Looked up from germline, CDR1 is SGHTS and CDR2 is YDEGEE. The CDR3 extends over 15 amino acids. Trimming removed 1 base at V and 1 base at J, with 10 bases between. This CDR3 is CASSLSPTGTDTQYF. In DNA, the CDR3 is TGTGCCAGCAGCTTGTCCCCAACAGGCACAGATACGCAGTATTTT.

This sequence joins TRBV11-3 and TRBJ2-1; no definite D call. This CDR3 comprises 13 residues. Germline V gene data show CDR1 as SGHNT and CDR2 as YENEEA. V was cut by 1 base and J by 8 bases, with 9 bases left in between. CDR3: CASSLAHRDEQFF. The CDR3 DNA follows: TGTGCCAGCAGCTTAGCACACCGGGATGAGCAGTTCTTC.

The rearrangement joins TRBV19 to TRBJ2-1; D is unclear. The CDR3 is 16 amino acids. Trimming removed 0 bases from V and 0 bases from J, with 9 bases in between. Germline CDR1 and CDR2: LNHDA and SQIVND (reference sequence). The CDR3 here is CASSIDSSSSYNEQFF. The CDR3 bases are TGTGCCAGTAGTATAGACTCCTCGAGCTCCTACAATGAGCAGTTCTTC.

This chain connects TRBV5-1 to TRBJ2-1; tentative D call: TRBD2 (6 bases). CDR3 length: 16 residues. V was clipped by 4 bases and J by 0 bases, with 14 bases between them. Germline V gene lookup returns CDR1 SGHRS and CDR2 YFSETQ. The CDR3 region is CASSRGDASSYNEQFF. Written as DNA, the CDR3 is TGCGCCAGCAGCCGCGGGGACGCCAGCTCCTACAATGAGCAGTTCTTC.

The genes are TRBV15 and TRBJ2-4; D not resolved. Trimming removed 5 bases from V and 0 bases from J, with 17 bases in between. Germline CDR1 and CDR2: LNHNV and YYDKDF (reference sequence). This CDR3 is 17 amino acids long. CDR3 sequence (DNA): TGTGCCACCAGCTCTGGCAATCCGGGTTTAGCCAAAAACATTCAGTACTTC. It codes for CATSSGNPGLAKNIQYF.

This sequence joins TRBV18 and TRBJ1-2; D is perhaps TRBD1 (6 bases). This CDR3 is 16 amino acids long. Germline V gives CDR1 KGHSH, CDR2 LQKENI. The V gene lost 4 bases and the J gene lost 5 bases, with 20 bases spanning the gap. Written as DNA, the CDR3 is TGTGCCAGCTCACTGGACAGACCCGCCGGCGGATATGGCTACACCTTC. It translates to CASSLDRPAGGYGYTF.

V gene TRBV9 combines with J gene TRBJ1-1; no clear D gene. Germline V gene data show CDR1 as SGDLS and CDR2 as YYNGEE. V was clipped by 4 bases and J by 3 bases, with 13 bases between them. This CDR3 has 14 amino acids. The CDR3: CASSSVGLHTEAFF. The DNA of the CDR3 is TGTGCCAGCAGCTCGGTCGGGCTACACACTGAAGCTTTCTTT.

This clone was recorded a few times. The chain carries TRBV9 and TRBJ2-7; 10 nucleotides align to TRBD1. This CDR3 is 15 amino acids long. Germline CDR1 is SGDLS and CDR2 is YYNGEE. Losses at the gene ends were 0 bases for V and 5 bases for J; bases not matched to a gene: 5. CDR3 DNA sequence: TGTGCCAGCAGCGTAGGGGGACAGGGGAACCACGAGCAGTACTTC. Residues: CASSVGGQGNHEQYF.

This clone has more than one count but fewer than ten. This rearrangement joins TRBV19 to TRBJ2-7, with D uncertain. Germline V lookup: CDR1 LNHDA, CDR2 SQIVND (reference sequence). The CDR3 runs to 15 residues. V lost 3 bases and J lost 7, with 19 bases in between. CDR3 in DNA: TGTGCCAGTAGTATCACCCGGACCGCTGTGCTGGAGCAGTACTTC. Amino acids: CASSITRTAVLEQYF.

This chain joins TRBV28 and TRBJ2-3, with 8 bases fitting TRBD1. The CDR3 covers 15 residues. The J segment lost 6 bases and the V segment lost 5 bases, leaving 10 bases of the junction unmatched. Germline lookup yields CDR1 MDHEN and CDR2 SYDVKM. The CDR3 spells CASSPGGAGSDTQYF. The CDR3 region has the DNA TGTGCCAGCAGTCCAGGGGGCGCAGGCTCGGATACGCAGTATTTT.

The CDR3 nucleotides are TGTGCCAGTAGTATGGTCAGCAACAATGAGCAGTTCTTC. Translated: CASSMVSNNEQFF. The V call is TRBV19, the J call TRBJ2-1, with D unresolved. Germline V CDR1 and CDR2: LNHDA, SQIVND (reference sequence). CDR3 size: 13 residues. V was cut by 3 bases and J by 5 bases, with 8 bases left in between.

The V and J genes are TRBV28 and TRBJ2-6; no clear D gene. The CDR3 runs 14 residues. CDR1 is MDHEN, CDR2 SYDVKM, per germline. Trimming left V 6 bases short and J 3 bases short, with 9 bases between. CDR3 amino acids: CASSPMVGANVLTF. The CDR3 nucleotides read TGTGCCAGCAGCCCAATGGTTGGGGCCAACGTCCTGACTTTC.

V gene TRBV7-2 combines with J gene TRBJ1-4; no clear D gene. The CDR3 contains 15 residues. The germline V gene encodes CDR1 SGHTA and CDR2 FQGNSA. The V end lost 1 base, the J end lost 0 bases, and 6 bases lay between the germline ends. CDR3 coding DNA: TGTGCCAGCAGCTTAGAGGCGGCAACTAATGAAAAACTGTTTTTT. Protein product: CASSLEAATNEKLFF.

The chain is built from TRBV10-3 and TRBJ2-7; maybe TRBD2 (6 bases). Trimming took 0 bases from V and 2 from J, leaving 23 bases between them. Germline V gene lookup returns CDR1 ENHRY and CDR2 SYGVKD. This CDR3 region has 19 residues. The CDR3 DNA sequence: TGTGCCATCAGTGAGTCGTCGACACGTGACGGGACTTCACCCTACGAGCAGTACTTC. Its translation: CAISESSTRDGTSPYEQYF.

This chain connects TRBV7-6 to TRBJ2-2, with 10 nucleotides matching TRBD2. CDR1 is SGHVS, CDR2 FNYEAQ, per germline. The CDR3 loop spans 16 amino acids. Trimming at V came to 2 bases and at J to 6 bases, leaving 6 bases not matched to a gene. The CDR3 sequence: CASSLSRLAGAGELFF. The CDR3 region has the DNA TGTGCCAGCAGCTTATCGCGCCTAGCGGGGGCCGGGGAGCTGTTTTTT.

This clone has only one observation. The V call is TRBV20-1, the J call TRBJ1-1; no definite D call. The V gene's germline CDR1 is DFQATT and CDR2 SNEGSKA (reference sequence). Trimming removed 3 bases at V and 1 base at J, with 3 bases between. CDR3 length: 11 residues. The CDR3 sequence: CSARRNTEAFF. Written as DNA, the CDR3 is TGCAGTGCTAGGCGGAACACTGAAGCTTTCTTT.

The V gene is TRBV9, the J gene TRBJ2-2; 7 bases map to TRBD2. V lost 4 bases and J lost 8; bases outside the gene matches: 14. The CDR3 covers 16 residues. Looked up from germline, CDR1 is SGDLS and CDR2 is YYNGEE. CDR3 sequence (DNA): TGTGCCAGCAGCCCTCGGAGCGGGCTAGCGGTGGGGGAGCTGTTTTTT. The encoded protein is CASSPRSGLAVGELFF.

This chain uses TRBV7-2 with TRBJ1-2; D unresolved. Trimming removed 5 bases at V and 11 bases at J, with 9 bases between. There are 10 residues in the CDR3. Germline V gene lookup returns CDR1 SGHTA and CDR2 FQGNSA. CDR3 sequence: CASSNNEYTF. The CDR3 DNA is TGTGCCAGCAGCAATAACGAGTACACCTTC. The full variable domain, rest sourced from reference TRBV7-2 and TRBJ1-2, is GAGVSQSPSNKVTEKGKDVELRCDPISGHTALYWYRQSLGQGLEFLIYFQGNSAPDKSGLPSDRFSAERTGGSVSTLTIQRTQQEDSAVYLCASSNNEYTFGSGTRLTVV.

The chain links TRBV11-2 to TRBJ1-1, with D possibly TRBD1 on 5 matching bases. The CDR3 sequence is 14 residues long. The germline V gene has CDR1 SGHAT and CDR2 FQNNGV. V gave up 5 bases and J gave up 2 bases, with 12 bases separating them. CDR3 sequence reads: CASSRWTQNTEAFF. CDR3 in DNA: TGTGCCAGCAGCCGCTGGACACAAAACACTGAAGCTTTCTTT.

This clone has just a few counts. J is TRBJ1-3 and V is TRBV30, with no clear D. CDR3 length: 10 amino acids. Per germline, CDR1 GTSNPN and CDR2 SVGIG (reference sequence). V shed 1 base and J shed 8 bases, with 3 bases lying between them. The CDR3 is CAWSEHTIYF. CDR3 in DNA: TGTGCCTGGAGTGAGCACACCATATATTTT.

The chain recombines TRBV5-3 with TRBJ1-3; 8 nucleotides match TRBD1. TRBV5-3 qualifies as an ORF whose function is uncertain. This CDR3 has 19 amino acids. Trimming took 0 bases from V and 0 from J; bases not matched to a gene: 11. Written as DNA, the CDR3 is TGTGCCAGAAGCTTGGTACCGTCCCGGGACAGGTCCTCTGGAAACACCATATATTTT. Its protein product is CARSLVPSRDRSSGNTIYF.

The CDR3 loop is CASSIGTRNTGELFF. The CDR3 DNA sequence: TGTGCCAGTAGTATAGGAACTAGGAACACCGGGGAGCTGTTTTTT. J is TRBJ2-2 and V is TRBV19, with a tentative D call TRBD2 (5 bases). Germline values: CDR1 LNHDA, CDR2 SQIVND (reference sequence). The V end lost 1 base, the J end lost 1 base, and 7 bases lay between the germline ends. The CDR3 consists of 15 residues.

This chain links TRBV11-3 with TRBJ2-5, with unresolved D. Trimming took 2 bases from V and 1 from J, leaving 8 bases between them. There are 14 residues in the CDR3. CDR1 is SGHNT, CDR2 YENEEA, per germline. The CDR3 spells CASSLQVPQETQYF. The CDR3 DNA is TGTGCCAGCAGCTTACAGGTACCCCAAGAGACCCAGTACTTC.

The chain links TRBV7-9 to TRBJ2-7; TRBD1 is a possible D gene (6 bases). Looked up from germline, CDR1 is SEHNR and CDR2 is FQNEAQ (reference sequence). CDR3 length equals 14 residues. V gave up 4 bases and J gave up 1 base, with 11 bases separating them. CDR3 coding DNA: TGTGCCAGCAGCTCCACAGGGCTTTCCTACGAGCAGTACTTC. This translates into CASSSTGLSYEQYF.

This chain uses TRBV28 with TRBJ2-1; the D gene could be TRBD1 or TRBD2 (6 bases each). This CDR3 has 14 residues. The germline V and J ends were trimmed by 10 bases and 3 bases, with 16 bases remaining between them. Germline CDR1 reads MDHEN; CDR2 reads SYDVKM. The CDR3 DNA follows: TGTGCCACCCTAGGGGGACTTCGCTACAATGAGCAGTTCTTC. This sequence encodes CATLGGLRYNEQFF.

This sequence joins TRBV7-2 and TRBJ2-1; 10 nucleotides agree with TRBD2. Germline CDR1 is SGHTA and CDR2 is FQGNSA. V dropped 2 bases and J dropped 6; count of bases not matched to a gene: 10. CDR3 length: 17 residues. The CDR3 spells CASSLLRLAGTPNEQFF. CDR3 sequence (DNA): TGTGCCAGCAGCTTACTCAGACTAGCGGGCACGCCCAATGAGCAGTTCTTC.

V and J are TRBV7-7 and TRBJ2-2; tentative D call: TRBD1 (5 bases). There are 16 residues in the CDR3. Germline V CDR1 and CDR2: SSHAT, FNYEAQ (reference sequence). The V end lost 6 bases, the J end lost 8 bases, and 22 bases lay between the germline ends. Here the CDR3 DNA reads TGTGCCAGCAGGTTGCTTGATGGTCTTCAGGGTGGGGAGCTGTTTTTT. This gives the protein CASRLLDGLQGGELFF.

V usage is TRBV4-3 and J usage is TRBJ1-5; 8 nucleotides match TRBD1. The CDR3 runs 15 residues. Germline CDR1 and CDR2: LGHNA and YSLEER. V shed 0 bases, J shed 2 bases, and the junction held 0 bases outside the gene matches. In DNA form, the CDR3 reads TGCGCCAGCAGCCAAGACAGGGGGCGCAATCAGCCCCAGCATTTT. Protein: CASSQDRGRNQPQHF.

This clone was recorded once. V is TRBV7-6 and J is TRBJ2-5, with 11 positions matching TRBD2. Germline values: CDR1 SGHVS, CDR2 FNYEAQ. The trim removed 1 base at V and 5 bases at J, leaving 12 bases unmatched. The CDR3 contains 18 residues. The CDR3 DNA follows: TGTGCCAGCAGCTTAGTTGTGGGTAGCGGGGGGGCCCGGGAGACCCAGTACTTC. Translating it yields CASSLVVGSGGARETQYF.

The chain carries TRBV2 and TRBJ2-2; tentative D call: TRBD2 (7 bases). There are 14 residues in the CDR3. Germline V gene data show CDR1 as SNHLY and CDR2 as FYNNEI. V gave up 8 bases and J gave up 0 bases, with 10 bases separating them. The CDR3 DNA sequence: TGTGCCAGCGGCGGGGGCACGAACACCGGGGAGCTGTTTTTT. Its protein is CASGGGTNTGELFF.

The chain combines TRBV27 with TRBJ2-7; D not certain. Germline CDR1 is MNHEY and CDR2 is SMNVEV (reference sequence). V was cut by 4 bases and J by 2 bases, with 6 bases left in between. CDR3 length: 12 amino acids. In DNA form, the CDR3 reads TGTGCCAGCAGTTCCACTCCCTACGAGCAGTACTTC. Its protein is CASSSTPYEQYF.

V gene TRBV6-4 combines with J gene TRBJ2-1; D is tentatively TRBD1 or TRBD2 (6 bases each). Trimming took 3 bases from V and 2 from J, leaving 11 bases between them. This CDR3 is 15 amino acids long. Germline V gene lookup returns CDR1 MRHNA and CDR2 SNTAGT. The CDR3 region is CASSEMGGPYNEQFF. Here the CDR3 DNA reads TGTGCCAGCAGTGAGATGGGGGGCCCCTACAATGAGCAGTTCTTC.